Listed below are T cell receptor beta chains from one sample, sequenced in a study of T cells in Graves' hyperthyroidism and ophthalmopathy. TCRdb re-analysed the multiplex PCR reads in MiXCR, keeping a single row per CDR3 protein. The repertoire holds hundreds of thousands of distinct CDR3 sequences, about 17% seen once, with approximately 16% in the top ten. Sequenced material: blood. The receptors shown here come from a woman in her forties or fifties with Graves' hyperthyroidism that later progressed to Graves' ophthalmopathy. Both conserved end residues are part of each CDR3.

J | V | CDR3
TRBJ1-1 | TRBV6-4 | CASSEFGRSAEAFF
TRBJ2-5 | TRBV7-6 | CASSSIQGGQETQYF
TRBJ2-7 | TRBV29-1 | CSVEDGDVYEQYF
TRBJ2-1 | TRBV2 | CASGDRVQFF
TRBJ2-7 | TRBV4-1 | CASSQVLGEQYF
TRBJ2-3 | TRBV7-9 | CASSLALDTQYF
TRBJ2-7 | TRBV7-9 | CASGRLTVEEQYF
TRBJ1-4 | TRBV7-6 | CASSLRGGTANEKLFF
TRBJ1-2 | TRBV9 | CASRKTTGGAVYGYTF
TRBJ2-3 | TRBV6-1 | CASSRQGAITDTQYF
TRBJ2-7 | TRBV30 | CAWGGTGAYEQYF
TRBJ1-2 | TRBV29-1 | CSVEGNSPGYTF
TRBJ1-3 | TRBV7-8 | CASSPERLWGAANTIYF
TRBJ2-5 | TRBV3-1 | CASATGALETQYF
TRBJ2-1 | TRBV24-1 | CATSALSGGLDNEQFF
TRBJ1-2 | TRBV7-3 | CASSLVQGTGYTF
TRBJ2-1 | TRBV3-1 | CASSQEVKGWAEQFF
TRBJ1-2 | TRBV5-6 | CASSPGPTGAYGYTF
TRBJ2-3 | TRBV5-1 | CASSFLLAPSTDTQYF
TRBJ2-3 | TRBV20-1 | CSARGGVGVDTQYF
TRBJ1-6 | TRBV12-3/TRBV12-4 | CASSFSRGLNSTLHF
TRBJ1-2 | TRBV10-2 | CASSESRSGYTF
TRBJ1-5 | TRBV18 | CASSPKEAGGNQPQQF
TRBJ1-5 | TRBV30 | CAWGPLDQPQHF
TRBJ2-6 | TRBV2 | CASSEGTGGKSSGANVLTF
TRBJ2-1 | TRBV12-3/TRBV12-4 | CASRLSSPYNEQFF
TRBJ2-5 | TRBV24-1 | CATSDWEGLTQYF
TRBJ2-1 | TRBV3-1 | CASSPPGQLYNEQFF
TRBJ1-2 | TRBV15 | CATSRDRWGTALWGDYGYTF
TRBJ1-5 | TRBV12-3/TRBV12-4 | CASSLRWDSNQPQHF
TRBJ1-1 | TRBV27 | CASSFTGMNTEAFF
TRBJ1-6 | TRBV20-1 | CSARHVGANNSPLHF
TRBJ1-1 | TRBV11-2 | CASSSQGGGEAFF
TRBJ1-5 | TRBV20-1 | CSARDGTAGSSNQPQHF
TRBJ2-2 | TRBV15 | CATSRESGTRTGELFF
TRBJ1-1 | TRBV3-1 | CASNGDGGNTEAFF
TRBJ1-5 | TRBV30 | CAWSLGPDQPQHF
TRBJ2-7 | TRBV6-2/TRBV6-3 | CASSLAWSYEQYF
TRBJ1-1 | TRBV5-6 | CASSLARGWTEAFF
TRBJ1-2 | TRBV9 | CASSVQDRYGYTF
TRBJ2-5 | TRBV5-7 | CASSSRRQGAIGETQYF
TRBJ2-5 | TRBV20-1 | CSASLAGGLRTQYF
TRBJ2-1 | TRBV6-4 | CASRVGDGSMDEQFF
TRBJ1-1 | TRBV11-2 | CASSRRGVTEAFF
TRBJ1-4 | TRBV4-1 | CASSQVQGSGEKLFF
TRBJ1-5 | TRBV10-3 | CAISDSRQPNQPQHF
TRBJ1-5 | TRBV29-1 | CSVADSNGPQHF
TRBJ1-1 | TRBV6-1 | CASLAGPNTEAFF
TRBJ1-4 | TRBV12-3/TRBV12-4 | CAGSSPLMEKLFF
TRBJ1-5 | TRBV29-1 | CSVINGNQPQHF
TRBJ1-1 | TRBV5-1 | CASSLVADTEAFF
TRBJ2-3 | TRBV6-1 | CASSQGRPDTDTQYF
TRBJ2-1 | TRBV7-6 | CASSLVGRVSYNEQFF
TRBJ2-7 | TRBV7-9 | CASSRGHTSNEQYF